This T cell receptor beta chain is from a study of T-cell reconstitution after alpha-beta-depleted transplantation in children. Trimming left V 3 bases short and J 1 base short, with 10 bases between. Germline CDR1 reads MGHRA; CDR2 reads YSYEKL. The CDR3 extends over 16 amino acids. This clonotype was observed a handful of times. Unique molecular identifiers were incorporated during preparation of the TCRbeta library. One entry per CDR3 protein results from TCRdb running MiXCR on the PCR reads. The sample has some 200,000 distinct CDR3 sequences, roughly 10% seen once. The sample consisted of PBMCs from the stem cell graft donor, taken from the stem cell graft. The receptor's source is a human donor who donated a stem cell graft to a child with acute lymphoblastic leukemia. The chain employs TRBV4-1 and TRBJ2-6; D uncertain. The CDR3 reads CASSQFTVSGANVLTF. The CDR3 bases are TGCGCCAGCAGCCAGTTCACAGTGTCTGGGGCCAACGTCCTGACTTTC.